The 22 T cell receptor beta chains in this list originate from one sample, sequenced in a study of blood T cell repertoires in COVID-19. Data came from immunoSEQ multiplex PCR; TCRdb stores just in-frame clones and leaves some out. The sample carries 180,000 or so clones, around 90% recorded once. Input material: peripheral blood. The receptors here all came from a man between 45 and 60 years old with acute or convalescent COVID-19.

The V gene is TRBV9, the J gene TRBJ1-5; TRBD1 matches 7 bases. Germline assignment: CDR1 SGDLS and CDR2 YYNGEE. V gave up 1 base and J gave up 2 bases; unmatched junction bases: 6. The CDR3 has 16 amino acids. The CDR3 DNA reads as TGTGCCAGCAGCGTAAGGGACAGTTTGCGCAATCAGCCCCAGCATTTT. Translated, it gives CASSVRDSLRNQPQHF.

V and J are TRBV6-5 and TRBJ2-3; maybe TRBD1 (5 bases). Between the trimmed V and J ends, which lost 6 bases and 2 bases, there was a span of 15 bases. This CDR3 comprises 15 residues. Germline CDR1 and CDR2: MNHEY and SVGAGI. The CDR3 sequence is CASRRQIANTDTQYF. CDR3 nucleotides: TGTGCCAGCAGAAGACAGATAGCAAACACAGATACGCAGTATTTT.

The chain carries TRBV5-5 and TRBJ2-1; 8 positions match TRBD2. V lost 0 bases and J lost 0; bases outside the gene matches: 5. This CDR3 is built from 17 residues. Germline V gene sequence: CDR1 SGHKS, CDR2 YYEKEE (reference sequence). As DNA, the CDR3 is TGTGCCAGCAGCTTGGAAAGACTAGCGAGCTCCTACAATGAGCAGTTCTTC. It is translated as CASSLERLASSYNEQFF.

This rearrangement joins TRBV10-2 to TRBJ1-2; 8 nucleotides line up with TRBD1. Germline lookup yields CDR1 WSHSY and CDR2 SAAADI. V lost 3 bases to trimming and J lost 7 bases; unmatched junction nucleotides: 28. This CDR3 has 21 amino acids. Written as DNA, the CDR3 is TGCGCCAGCAGTGAATCGGCAGCACGCTACCCGGACAGGGAAGGAGAAGGTGGCTACACCTTC. It encodes CASSESAARYPDREGEGGYTF.

CDR3 protein: CASSVGQAKNIQYF. The DNA of the CDR3 is TGTGCCAGCAGCGTAGGACAGGCCAAAAACATTCAGTACTTC. V is TRBV9 and J is TRBJ2-4; a possible D gene is TRBD1 (5 bases). This CDR3 region has 14 residues. CDR1 is SGDLS, CDR2 YYNGEE, per germline. Deletions cut 0 bases from V and 1 base from J, with 5 bases between.

V gene TRBV3-1 (or the pseudogene TRBV3-2) combines with J gene TRBJ2-2, with D hard to call. V was cut by 1 base and J by 6 bases, with 6 bases left in between. Looked up from germline, CDR1 is LGHDT and CDR2 is YNNKEL (reference sequence). The CDR3 length is 13 residues. CDR3 bases: TGTGCCAGCAGCCAAGTATCGGCCGGGGAGCTGTTTTTT. It specifies CASSQVSAGELFF.

This sequence joins TRBV11-2 and TRBJ2-5; a weak D match, TRBD2 (5 bases). Germline V gives CDR1 SGHAT, CDR2 FQNNGV. The length of the CDR3 is 14 residues. The V end lost 5 bases, the J end lost 5 bases, and 15 bases lay between the germline ends. The CDR3 coding sequence is TGTGCCAGCAGCCCACCGCCGGACTTGGAGACCCAGTACTTC. Translated, it gives CASSPPPDLETQYF.

The V call is TRBV28, the J call TRBJ2-5, with TRBD1 identical over 10 bases. This CDR3 is built from 14 residues. J was trimmed by 5 bases and V by 8 bases; bases with no gene match: 8. The germline V gene encodes CDR1 MDHEN and CDR2 SYDVKM. The CDR3 DNA sequence: TGTGCCAGCCACTCGACAGGGGGCGGTGAGACCCAGTACTTC. Amino acid sequence: CASHSTGGGETQYF.

This chain joins TRBV3-1 (or the pseudogene TRBV3-2) and TRBJ1-3, with D maybe TRBD1 (5 bases). Germline V gene lookup returns CDR1 LGHDT and CDR2 YNNKEL (reference sequence). Trimming removed 4 bases from V and 3 bases from J, with 16 bases in between. CDR3 length: 16 amino acids. CDR3 in DNA: TGTGCCAGCAGCCGCGCGATGGGGGGGAGTGGAAACACCATATATTTT. Its protein product is CASSRAMGGSGNTIYF.

The chain couples TRBV30 to TRBJ1-4; 10 positions agree with TRBD1. There are 21 residues in the CDR3. Germline assignment: CDR1 GTSNPN and CDR2 SVGIG (reference sequence). Trimming at V came to 3 bases and at J to 0 bases, leaving 19 bases not matched to a gene. For the CDR3, the DNA is TGTGCCTGGAGCCCTCGTTTACTCCGGGACAGGGGACATACAACTAATGAAAAACTGTTTTTT. Encoded protein: CAWSPRLLRDRGHTTNEKLFF.

The chain employs TRBV5-1 and TRBJ2-2; D uncertain. Deletions cut 4 bases from V and 4 bases from J, with 17 bases between. This CDR3 has 16 residues. Germline assignment: CDR1 SGHRS and CDR2 YFSETQ. CDR3 loop: CASSLLGTLPTGELFF. The CDR3 DNA is TGCGCCAGCAGCCTCCTGGGCACTCTCCCCACCGGGGAGCTGTTTTTT.

This chain links TRBV18 with TRBJ2-7, with D hard to call. V lost 3 bases and J 3 bases, leaving 9 bases between the germline ends. Germline V CDR1 and CDR2: KGHSH, LQKENI. The length of the CDR3 is 13 residues. DNA for the CDR3: TGTGCCAGCTCACCGTCGTCGCGCTACGAGCAGTACGTC. Translating it yields CASSPSSRYEQYV.

The chain links TRBV18 to TRBJ1-4; 7 nucleotides agree with TRBD1. CDR1 KGHSH and CDR2 LQKENI come from the germline V gene. The J segment lost 5 bases and the V segment lost 4 bases, leaving 4 bases of the junction unmatched. CDR3 size: 14 residues. CDR3 in DNA: TGTGCCAGCTCACAGGGACAGACAAATGAAAAACTGTTTTTT. This gives the protein CASSQGQTNEKLFF. Supplemented by reference TRBV18 and TRBJ1-4, the full variable domain reads NAGVMQNPRHLVRRRGQEARLRCSPMKGHSHVYWYRQLPEEGLKFMVYLQKENIIDESGMPKERFSAEFPKEGPSILRIQQVVRGDSAAYFCASSQGQTNEKLFFGSGTQLSVL.

The chain joins TRBV6-5 to TRBJ2-7; a possible D gene is TRBD1 (6 bases). Trimming cost V 3 bases and J 1 base, with 10 bases left between them. The CDR3 consists of 14 residues. Germline CDR1 reads MNHEY; CDR2 reads SVGAGI. The CDR3 coding sequence is TGTGCCAGCAGTTATCGGGACATATCCTACGAGCAGTACTTC. Amino acid sequence: CASSYRDISYEQYF.

The rearrangement links TRBV4-1 to TRBJ2-1; a possible D gene is TRBD1 (6 bases). Germline V CDR1 and CDR2: MGHRA, YSYEKL. V was pared by 3 bases and J by 3 bases, with 6 bases between. There are 13 residues in the CDR3. CDR3 nucleotides: TGCGCCAGCAGCCAGGACAGCTACAATGAGCAGTTCTTC. This sequence encodes CASSQDSYNEQFF.

The rearrangement joins TRBV7-2 to TRBJ1-5; 10 positions agree with TRBD1. Germline V gives CDR1 SGHTA, CDR2 FQGNSA. The trim removed 4 bases at V and 2 bases at J, leaving 2 bases unmatched. The CDR3 totals 15 residues. The CDR3 DNA reads TGTGCCAGCAGCTCAGGGACAGGGGGCAATCAGCCCCAGCATTTT. Protein: CASSSGTGGNQPQHF.

V is TRBV2 and J is TRBJ2-3, with TRBD2 identical over 8 bases. This CDR3 spans 15 amino acids. Germline V gene sequence: CDR1 SNHLY, CDR2 FYNNEI. V gave up 10 bases and J gave up 5 bases; unmatched junction bases: 14. The CDR3, as DNA: TGTGCCACCCCGGGAGGGAAGGGTCTACAAGATACGCAGTATTTT. Translating gives CATPGGKGLQDTQYF.

The rearrangement uses TRBV7-9 and TRBJ2-7; 12 bases are shared with TRBD1. Per germline, CDR1 SEHNR and CDR2 FQNEAQ (reference sequence). V dropped 0 bases and J dropped 12; count of bases not matched to a gene: 6. The CDR3 is 14 amino acids. CDR3 residues: CASSLAYGTGGLYV. The CDR3 DNA is TGTGCCAGCAGCTTAGCGTATGGGACAGGGGGCCTGTACGTC.

This chain uses TRBV19 with TRBJ2-2; 9 bases align to TRBD1. The CDR3 runs 15 residues. From germline, CDR1 is LNHDA and CDR2 SQIVND (reference sequence). V shed 8 bases, J shed 7 bases, and the junction held 11 bases outside the gene matches. As DNA, the CDR3 is TGTGCCAGTGAAGACAGGGGGAGGAAGGGCGGGGAGCTGTTTTTT. Translation gives CASEDRGRKGGELFF.

J is TRBJ2-5 and V is TRBV6-5; no clear D gene. This CDR3 contains 13 residues. Germline V gives CDR1 MNHEY, CDR2 SVGAGI. V dropped 2 bases and J dropped 3 bases, with 7 bases sitting between them. DNA for the CDR3: TGTGCCAGCAGTTACGATTCGGAAGAGACCCAGTACTTC. Amino acid sequence: CASSYDSEETQYF.

V usage is TRBV18 and J usage is TRBJ1-2; D call uncertain. V was trimmed by 3 bases and J by 4 bases, leaving 12 bases between them. The CDR3 is made up of 14 amino acids. Germline V CDR1 and CDR2: KGHSH, LQKENI. This chain's CDR3 is CASSPLSDAYGYTF. CDR3 DNA: TGTGCCAGCTCACCTCTCAGCGACGCCTATGGCTACACCTTC.

CDR3 in amino acids: CAISEASSYEQYF. CDR3 bases: TGTGCCATCAGTGAGGCCAGCTCCTACGAGCAGTACTTC. The J gene is TRBJ2-7, the V gene TRBV10-3; no firm D call. This CDR3 has 13 amino acids. V lost 2 bases and J 0 bases, leaving 5 bases between the germline ends. Germline V gene data show CDR1 as ENHRY and CDR2 as SYGVKD.